This entry lists 23 T cell receptor beta chains sequenced from one sample in a study of identical twins (dated by TCRdb to 2015 to 2016). The library was generated by 5' RACE. Sequencing relied on an Illumina HiSeq 2000. TCRdb redid the processing of the public reads, applying fastp at Q25 and MiXCR, and retained in-frame beta chains. One record per CDR3 amino acid sequence lists the most common genes and DNA. In all, the sample holds about 530,000 distinct CDR3 sequences, and 13% to 15% of those were seen once. The ten largest account for about 0.4% of the sample. This same sample was also part of a study on yellow fever vaccine responses in identical twins.

The sequenced material came from CD4+ T cells sorted from blood. The receptors derive from a woman aged 18-29 years in good health.

This clonotype turned up a few times. The rearrangement links TRBV5-1 to TRBJ1-2, with 7 bases fitting TRBD1. Per germline, CDR1 SGHRS and CDR2 YFSETQ. J lost 4 bases, V lost 4 bases, and 10 bases had no gene match. CDR3 length: 15 residues. The CDR3 DNA reads as TGCGCCAGCAGCAAGGGACAGCCGCTATTCTATGGCTACACCTTC. Amino acids: CASSKGQPLFYGYTF.

This clonotype occurred a few times. This chain connects TRBV20-1 to TRBJ1-4; 8 positions agree with TRBD1. The CDR3 is made up of 19 amino acids. Germline CDR1 is DFQATT and CDR2 is SNEGSKA (reference sequence). The J segment lost 0 bases and the V segment lost 2 bases, leaving 14 bases of the junction unmatched. CDR3: CSARFWTGSFSSTNEKLFF. CDR3 DNA sequence: TGCAGTGCTAGATTCTGGACAGGGTCTTTCTCGTCAACTAATGAAAAACTGTTTTTT.

The rearrangement uses TRBV11-2 and TRBJ2-1, with a weak D call TRBD2 (5 bases). The CDR3 covers 14 residues. V lost 1 base to trimming and J lost 6 bases, with 10 bases between them. Germline V gene lookup returns CDR1 SGHAT and CDR2 FQNNGV. For the CDR3, the DNA is TGTGCCAGCAGCTTAGGGGTTAGCGCCAATGAGCAGTTCTTC. It translates to CASSLGVSANEQFF.

Ten or more counts support this clonotype. V gene TRBV12-3 or TRBV12-4 combines with J gene TRBJ2-3, with 7 bases matching TRBD2. Unmatched junction bases numbered 1, after V lost 3 bases and J lost 1 base. The CDR3 is 14 amino acids. The CDR3 is CASSLGGGTDTQYF. In DNA, the CDR3 is TGTGCCAGCAGTTTGGGGGGGGGCACAGATACGCAGTATTTT.

This clonotype occurred a few times. The rearrangement uses TRBV5-1 and TRBJ1-1, with 12 bases that match TRBD1. Looked up from germline, CDR1 is SGHRS and CDR2 is YFSETQ. Losses at the gene ends were 3 bases for V and 0 bases for J; bases not matched to a gene: 9. This CDR3 spans 18 amino acids. CDR3 bases: TGCGCCAGCAGCTCGAATCCGGGACAGGGGGCCTTGAACACTGAAGCTTTCTTT. Encoded protein: CASSSNPGQGALNTEAFF.

V gene TRBV2 combines with J gene TRBJ1-1; the D gene is possibly TRBD1 (6 bases). The CDR3 loop spans 14 amino acids. Per germline, CDR1 SNHLY and CDR2 FYNNEI. Deletions cut 6 bases from V and 2 bases from J, with 13 bases between. In DNA form, the CDR3 reads TGTGCCAGCAGGGAGTCCGGGACAAACACTGAAGCTTTCTTT. Amino acids: CASRESGTNTEAFF.

The chain combines TRBV18 with TRBJ2-2; TRBD1 agrees at 7 bases. This CDR3 spans 15 amino acids. Looked up from germline, CDR1 is KGHSH and CDR2 is LQKENI. V trimming: 3 bases; J trimming: 2 bases; junction bases outside the gene matches: 3. The chain's CDR3 is CASSPWDSNTGELFF. CDR3 in DNA: TGTGCCAGCTCACCCTGGGACAGCAACACCGGGGAGCTGTTTTTT.

This clonotype was counted ten times or more. The chain couples TRBV12-3 or TRBV12-4 to TRBJ1-5; D ambiguous. With 1 base removed from V and 7 bases from J, the gap between germline ends came to 11 bases. CDR3 size: 14 residues. The CDR3 spells CASSLGWGWQPQHF. Here the CDR3 DNA reads TGTGCCAGCAGTTTAGGGTGGGGTTGGCAGCCCCAGCATTTT.

The chain uses TRBV20-1 and TRBJ1-2; possibly TRBD1 for D (6 bases). CDR3 length: 14 residues. V was cut by 5 bases and J by 8 bases, with 21 bases left in between. CDR1 is DFQATT, CDR2 SNEGSKA, per germline (reference sequence). The chain's CDR3 is CSAALGGGALGYTF. The CDR3 nucleotides read TGCAGTGCTGCCCTTGGCGGGGGCGCGTTGGGCTACACCTTC.

This clonotype occurred a few times. CDR3 loop: CASSQETTSSYNEQFF. The CDR3 nucleotides read TGTGCCAGCAGCCAGGAGACAACAAGCTCCTACAATGAGCAGTTCTTC. V gene TRBV14 combines with J gene TRBJ2-1; D ambiguous. Per the germline V gene, CDR1 is SGHDN and CDR2 is FVKESK. With 3 bases removed from V and 0 bases from J, the gap between germline ends came to 12 bases. The CDR3 has 16 amino acids.

This clonotype was counted only a few times. This chain links TRBV28 with TRBJ2-1, with D possibly being TRBD2 (5 bases). Looked up from germline, CDR1 is MDHEN and CDR2 is SYDVKM. V dropped 2 bases and J dropped 10 bases, with 12 bases sitting between them. The CDR3 has 13 amino acids. CDR3 nucleotides: TGTGCCAGCAGTTTAGATGGACCGGGGGAGCAGTTCTTC. It codes for CASSLDGPGEQFF.

The chain recombines TRBV7-3 with TRBJ2-7, with 7 positions matching TRBD1. The V gene end was trimmed by 4 bases and the J gene end by 6 bases; junction bases not matched to a gene: 6. CDR3 length: 13 residues. CDR1 SGHTA and CDR2 FQGTGA come from the germline V gene. The CDR3 region is CASSSRDSGEQYF. CDR3 nucleotides: TGTGCCAGCAGCTCCCGGGACAGCGGCGAGCAGTACTTC.

The rearrangement links TRBV20-1 to TRBJ2-5; the D gene is possibly TRBD1 (6 bases). The CDR3 is 14 amino acids. The V and J ends lost 5 bases and 2 bases respectively, with 15 bases between them. Germline-derived CDR1 and CDR2 are DFQATT and SNEGSKA (reference sequence). In DNA, the CDR3 is TGCAGTGCTCCTCCAGGACAGTTTCAAGAGACCCAGTACTTC. It yields the protein CSAPPGQFQETQYF.

Note on this clonotype: This may come from a read error, since a much larger clone is one base off. The chain combines TRBV5-1 with TRBJ2-1; no definite D call. In germline, CDR1 is SGHRS, CDR2 YFSETQ. The CDR3 is 16 amino acids. CDR3 loop: CATSPVSAEPYNEQFF. CDR3 DNA: TGCGCCACCAGCCCGGTCTCGGCGGAGCCCTACAATGAGCAGTTCTTC.

Regarding this clonotype: The germline gene is not matched at one end of the junction; a read error may be the cause. This chain uses TRBV12-3 or TRBV12-4 with TRBJ2-5; 9 bases agree with TRBD2. This CDR3 spans 16 amino acids. The CDR3 coding sequence is TGCGCCAGCAGTCCCGGTAGCGGGAGTCTTCAAGAGACCCAGTACTTC. The encoded protein is CASSPGSGSLQETQYF.

This clonotype came up a few times. The CDR3: CSASGLGDTQYF. The CDR3 DNA sequence: TGCAGTGCTAGCGGGTTAGGAGATACGCAGTATTTT. The rearrangement links TRBV20-1 to TRBJ2-3; no clear D gene. The germline gives CDR1 DFQATT, CDR2 SNEGSKA (reference sequence). This CDR3 has 12 amino acids. Trimming cost V 3 bases and J 5 bases, with 9 bases left between them.

This clonotype was counted a few times. The rearrangement joins TRBV15 to TRBJ1-1; D remains ambiguous. The CDR3 is 15 amino acids. V lost 0 bases and J lost 0, with 8 bases in between. Germline CDR1 is LNHNV and CDR2 is YYDKDF (reference sequence). The chain's CDR3 is CATSRDPGLNTEAFF. DNA of the CDR3: TGTGCCACCAGCAGAGATCCGGGTTTGAACACTGAAGCTTTCTTT.

This clonotype was counted only a few times. The J gene is TRBJ2-1, the V gene TRBV12-3 or TRBV12-4, with D maybe TRBD2 (5 bases). The CDR3 contains 15 residues. Trimming stripped 6 bases from V and 2 bases from J, with 14 bases between. The CDR3 coding sequence is TGTGCCAGCAGGAAAGCGGCCCTGGCCTACAATGAGCAGTTCTTC. It encodes CASRKAALAYNEQFF.

This clonotype was seen a few times. The chain uses TRBV24-1 and TRBJ2-1; D gene ambiguous. V was shortened by 4 bases and J by 9 bases, with 15 bases between the two germline ends. This CDR3 spans 14 amino acids. Germline-derived CDR1 and CDR2 are KGHDR and SFDVKD. The CDR3 nucleotides read TGTGCCACCAGTGACCCGGCCTTTCCCTTTGAGCAGTTCTTC. Its protein is CATSDPAFPFEQFF.

This chain uses TRBV6-1 with TRBJ2-5; the match to TRBD2 covers 14 bases. Losses at the gene ends were 7 bases for V and 5 bases for J; bases not matched to a gene: 12. There are 17 residues in the CDR3. Germline loops: CDR1 MNHNS, CDR2 SASEGT. CDR3 sequence (DNA): TGTGCCAGCACCGACGGGACTAGCGGGAGTGTTACGGAGACCCAGTACTTC. Translated: CASTDGTSGSVTETQYF.

This clonotype was found a few times. The CDR3 bases are TGTGCCAGCAGTGATGATAGACAGGACACTGAAGCTTTCTTT. Translation gives CASSDDRQDTEAFF. This chain links TRBV25-1 with TRBJ1-1; TRBD1 is a possible D gene (6 bases). CDR1 and CDR2 (germline): MGHDK, SYGVNS. V was shortened by 3 bases and J by 3 bases, with 11 bases between the two germline ends. The CDR3 is 14 residues long.

This clonotype was counted a few times. The J gene is TRBJ2-1, the V gene TRBV29-1; TRBD2 is a possible D gene (5 bases). The CDR3 consists of 13 residues. Germline V gene sequence: CDR1 SQVTM, CDR2 ANQGSEA. V lost 5 bases and J 3 bases, leaving 11 bases between the germline ends. The CDR3 is CSVPERVYNEQFF. The CDR3 nucleotides read TGCAGCGTTCCGGAGAGGGTCTACAATGAGCAGTTCTTC.

The chain carries TRBV4-2 and TRBJ2-1, with TRBD2 matching over 8 bases. The CDR3 covers 16 residues. V lost 0 bases to trimming and J lost 7 bases; unmatched junction nucleotides: 8. CDR1 and CDR2 from the germline V gene are LGHNA and YNFKEQ. DNA of the CDR3: TGTGCCAGCAGCCAAGATTTTAATCGGGAGGGTAATGAGCAGTTCTTC. Its translation: CASSQDFNREGNEQFF.